The next 14 T cell receptor beta chains were all read from a single sample in a study of blood T cell repertoires in COVID-19 (dated by TCRdb to the early 2020s). The library was made by the immunoSEQ multiplex PCR assay. The clones in this table, taken by TCRdb from immuneACCESS, are in-frame only. Not every clone is retained; where verified, under half of the shortfall comes from an unresolved V gene, and the cause of the rest is unknown. This sample is represented by more than 60,000 clones; around 80% of them were singletons. In total, the top ten clones hold about 10% of the sample. Sequencing was performed on peripheral blood. These receptors were obtained from a man between 60 and 70 years old with acute or convalescent COVID-19.

The chain combines TRBV15 with TRBJ1-5, with D unclear. The CDR3 loop spans 15 amino acids. Germline V gene lookup returns CDR1 LNHNV and CDR2 YYDKDF (reference sequence). V lost 1 base, J lost 3 bases, and 10 bases lay in between. CDR3: CATSRAVQFNQPQHF. The CDR3 DNA follows: TGTGCCACCAGCAGAGCGGTACAGTTCAATCAGCCCCAGCATTTT.

This chain uses TRBV18 with TRBJ2-5; tentatively, D is TRBD1 (5 bases). The CDR3 has 16 amino acids. The V gene lost 4 bases and the J gene lost 1 base, with 16 bases spanning the gap. Germline V gene lookup returns CDR1 KGHSH and CDR2 LQKENI. CDR3 bases: TGTGCCAGCTCACGGCCGACAGAGTTCTTCCAAGAGACCCAGTACTTC. Its translation: CASSRPTEFFQETQYF.

The genes are TRBV9 and TRBJ2-1; possible D gene TRBD2, 6 bases. CDR1 is SGDLS, CDR2 YYNGEE, per germline. The germline V and J ends were trimmed by 0 bases and 6 bases, with 16 bases remaining between them. The CDR3 has 16 amino acids. The CDR3: CASSVAGGAPANEQFF. For the CDR3, the DNA is TGTGCCAGCAGCGTAGCTGGCGGGGCCCCTGCCAATGAGCAGTTCTTC.

Only a few counts were recorded for this clone. The chain couples TRBV18 to TRBJ1-4; tentatively, D is TRBD1 (5 bases). Per the germline V gene, CDR1 is KGHSH and CDR2 is LQKENI. V was shortened by 6 bases and J by 8 bases, with 22 bases between the two germline ends. The CDR3 extends over 16 amino acids. This chain's CDR3 is CASSYGTGTVGEKLFF. CDR3 nucleotide sequence: TGTGCCAGCTCTTACGGGACCGGGACTGTCGGGGAAAAACTGTTTTTT.

The chain is built from TRBV6-5 and TRBJ2-7; TRBD1 matches at 7 bases. The germline gives CDR1 MNHEY, CDR2 SVGAGI. The ends lost 0 bases at V and 0 bases at J; junction bases unmatched: 5. This CDR3 is 16 amino acids long. CDR3 sequence: CASSYSRGGNSYEQYF. CDR3 DNA: TGTGCCAGCAGTTACTCGAGAGGGGGCAACTCCTACGAGCAGTACTTC.

The chain combines TRBV7-2 with TRBJ1-1, with D tentatively TRBD1 (6 bases). CDR3 length: 14 residues. V was trimmed by 5 bases and J by 8 bases, leaving 18 bases between them. The germline V gene has CDR1 SGHTA and CDR2 FQGNSA. The CDR3 loop reads CASSPGGGRVEAFF. In nucleotides, the CDR3 is TGTGCCAGCAGCCCCGGGGGGGGGCGGGTGGAAGCTTTCTTT.

V and J are TRBV7-2 and TRBJ2-5, with a tentative D call TRBD1 (5 bases). The CDR3 runs 13 residues. The V and J ends lost 7 bases and 2 bases respectively, with 11 bases between them. Germline CDR1 and CDR2: SGHTA and FQGNSA. This CDR3 reads CASTIQVQETQYF. CDR3 DNA sequence: TGTGCCAGCACCATACAGGTTCAAGAGACCCAGTACTTC.

The rearrangement uses TRBV6-6 and TRBJ2-7; perhaps TRBD2 as D (6 bases). This CDR3 is built from 15 residues. Germline CDR1 and CDR2: MNHNY and SVGAGI (reference sequence). V lost 4 bases, J lost 2 bases, and 15 bases lay in between. CDR3 region: CASSSIGGTPYEQYF. The CDR3 nucleotides read TGTGCCAGCAGTTCCATAGGTGGGACTCCCTACGAGCAGTACTTC.

This clone was recorded a few times. The rearrangement links TRBV9 to TRBJ2-6, with D possibly being TRBD2 (6 bases). The germline V gene encodes CDR1 SGDLS and CDR2 YYNGEE. V was trimmed by 3 bases and J by 4 bases, leaving 17 bases between them. The CDR3 has 17 amino acids. The CDR3 DNA reads TGTGCCAGCAGCGGCGGGATCCCAAGCTCCGGGGCCAACGTCCTGACTTTC. Amino acid sequence: CASSGGIPSSGANVLTF.

This chain joins TRBV5-1 and TRBJ1-1, with D possibly TRBD1 on 5 matching bases. CDR3 size: 13 residues. V lost 4 bases, J lost 7 bases, and 14 bases lay in between. Germline CDR1 and CDR2: SGHRS and YFSETQ. DNA for the CDR3: TGCGCCAGCAGCGTCATAAGGGGTCGTGAAGCTTTCTTT. Translation: CASSVIRGREAFF.

The V and J genes are TRBV6-5 and TRBJ2-7, with 11 bases that match TRBD2. CDR3 length equals 15 residues. Germline values: CDR1 MNHEY, CDR2 SVGAGI. V was clipped by 6 bases and J by 6 bases; unmatched bases: 10. In DNA form, the CDR3 reads TGTGCCAGCAGACTTAGCGGGGGGGCTAAGGTCGAGCAGTACTTC. Encoded protein: CASRLSGGAKVEQYF.

The V gene is TRBV29-1, the J gene TRBJ2-3; the D gene is possibly TRBD1 (6 bases). The CDR3 totals 13 residues. Germline loops: CDR1 SQVTM, CDR2 ANQGSEA. Trimming took off 7 bases at V and 9 bases at J, with 20 bases between the two ends. The CDR3 DNA sequence: TGCAGCGGCGCCCCGGCAGCAGGGGACACGCAGTATTTT. Amino acid sequence: CSGAPAAGDTQYF.

This rearrangement joins TRBV19 to TRBJ2-2; 7 nucleotides align to TRBD1. The junction had 3 bases not matched to a gene; V was cut back by 5 bases and J by 6 bases. The CDR3 sequence is 13 residues long. CDR1 and CDR2 (germline): LNHDA, SQIVND (reference sequence). CDR3 in DNA: TGTGCCAGTAGTCACAGGGGTCCCGGGGAGCTGTTTTTT. Translation: CASSHRGPGELFF.

This rearrangement joins TRBV7-3 to TRBJ2-3; TRBD1 matches at 7 bases. The germline V gene has CDR1 SGHTA and CDR2 FQGTGA. This CDR3 region has 13 residues. V was clipped by 4 bases and J by 6 bases; unmatched bases: 4. This CDR3 reads CASSSQGWDTQYF. CDR3 DNA: TGTGCCAGCAGCTCACAGGGGTGGGATACGCAGTATTTT.